A selection of T cell receptor beta chains follows, all from one sample in a study of blood T cell repertoires in COVID-19. Profiled with immunoSEQ multiplex PCR; TCRdb holds only in-frame clones, not every one. This sample has around 150,000 clones, with under 90% found just once. The sequenced material came from PBMCs or T cells enriched from blood (not recorded which). Every receptor here comes from a man aged 45-65 years who had recovered from COVID-19. CDR3s include the opening cysteine and the closing phenylalanine or tryptophan. Where a row states a size, it is once, few, many or the class of an expanded clone; other rows omit it.

v_call clone_size cdr3_aa
TRBV7-9 . CASSPTGADQPQHF
TRBV29-1 few CSVDGTGNTIYF
TRBV5-1 . CASSLSIPGGGAGELFF
TRBV6-5 . CASSIQGSGNTIYF
TRBV19 . CASSRDSWDEQFF
TRBV9 . CASSTLTGNTEAFF
TRBV3-1/TRBV3-2 . CASSQGEYGYTF
TRBV7-8 . CASSFQGKNLADTQYF
TRBV19 . CASKSGTKNEQFF
TRBV7-9 . CASSLSSPREGKLFF
TRBV13 . CASALAGATDTQYF
TRBV2 . CASSEQLTYGYTF
TRBV3-1/TRBV3-2 . CASSPSGGSNQPQHF
TRBV7-8 . CASSLGIRSGKNIQYF
TRBV6-6 . CASTYESSSYNEQFF
TRBV4-2 . CASSPGGGASETQYF
TRBV7-8 . CASSLGGQGNQPQHF
TRBV4-3 . CASSQDRGTAKLFF
TRBV19 . CASSIARENTEAFF
TRBV19 few CASSIGGRFDQPQHF
TRBV30 . CAWSRGPLGSPLHF
TRBV5-4 once CASSLGGGGINEQFF
TRBV10-2 . CASSEGGPKSYTF
TRBV4-2 . CASSQDLTGGSTEAFF
TRBV27 once CASSLRSLTGTGFEKLFF
TRBV5-1 . CASSLPLAGAYNEQFF
TRBV27 once CASSLEVGYNSPLHF
TRBV7-9 . CASSLEWGQAF
TRBV6-2/TRBV6-3 . CASSYQVRNTEAFF
TRBV19 few CASSSGGPGTGSGNQPQHF
TRBV30 . CAWSWGRTEAFF
TRBV3-1/TRBV3-2 . CASSNAGQPQHF
TRBV4-1 . CASSPHRGATGANVLTF
TRBV6-5 . CASSRQPESYGYTF
TRBV3-1/TRBV3-2 . CASSQGLAIMVREQFF
TRBV11-2 . CASSLDGRDQPQHF
TRBV6-5 once CASSQREVYGYTF
TRBV15 once CATSRLAGVETQYF
TRBV5-1 few CASSLGRGAQMNEQFF
TRBV11-3 . CASSLRTSGGYEQFF
TRBV9 . CASSVAPITSGGMDTQYF
TRBV5-1 . CASSAYQGTETQYF
TRBV15 . CATSRDRVSSGNTIYF
TRBV9 . CASSASGGSSYEQYF
TRBV5-1 . CASSLASPGTDTQYF